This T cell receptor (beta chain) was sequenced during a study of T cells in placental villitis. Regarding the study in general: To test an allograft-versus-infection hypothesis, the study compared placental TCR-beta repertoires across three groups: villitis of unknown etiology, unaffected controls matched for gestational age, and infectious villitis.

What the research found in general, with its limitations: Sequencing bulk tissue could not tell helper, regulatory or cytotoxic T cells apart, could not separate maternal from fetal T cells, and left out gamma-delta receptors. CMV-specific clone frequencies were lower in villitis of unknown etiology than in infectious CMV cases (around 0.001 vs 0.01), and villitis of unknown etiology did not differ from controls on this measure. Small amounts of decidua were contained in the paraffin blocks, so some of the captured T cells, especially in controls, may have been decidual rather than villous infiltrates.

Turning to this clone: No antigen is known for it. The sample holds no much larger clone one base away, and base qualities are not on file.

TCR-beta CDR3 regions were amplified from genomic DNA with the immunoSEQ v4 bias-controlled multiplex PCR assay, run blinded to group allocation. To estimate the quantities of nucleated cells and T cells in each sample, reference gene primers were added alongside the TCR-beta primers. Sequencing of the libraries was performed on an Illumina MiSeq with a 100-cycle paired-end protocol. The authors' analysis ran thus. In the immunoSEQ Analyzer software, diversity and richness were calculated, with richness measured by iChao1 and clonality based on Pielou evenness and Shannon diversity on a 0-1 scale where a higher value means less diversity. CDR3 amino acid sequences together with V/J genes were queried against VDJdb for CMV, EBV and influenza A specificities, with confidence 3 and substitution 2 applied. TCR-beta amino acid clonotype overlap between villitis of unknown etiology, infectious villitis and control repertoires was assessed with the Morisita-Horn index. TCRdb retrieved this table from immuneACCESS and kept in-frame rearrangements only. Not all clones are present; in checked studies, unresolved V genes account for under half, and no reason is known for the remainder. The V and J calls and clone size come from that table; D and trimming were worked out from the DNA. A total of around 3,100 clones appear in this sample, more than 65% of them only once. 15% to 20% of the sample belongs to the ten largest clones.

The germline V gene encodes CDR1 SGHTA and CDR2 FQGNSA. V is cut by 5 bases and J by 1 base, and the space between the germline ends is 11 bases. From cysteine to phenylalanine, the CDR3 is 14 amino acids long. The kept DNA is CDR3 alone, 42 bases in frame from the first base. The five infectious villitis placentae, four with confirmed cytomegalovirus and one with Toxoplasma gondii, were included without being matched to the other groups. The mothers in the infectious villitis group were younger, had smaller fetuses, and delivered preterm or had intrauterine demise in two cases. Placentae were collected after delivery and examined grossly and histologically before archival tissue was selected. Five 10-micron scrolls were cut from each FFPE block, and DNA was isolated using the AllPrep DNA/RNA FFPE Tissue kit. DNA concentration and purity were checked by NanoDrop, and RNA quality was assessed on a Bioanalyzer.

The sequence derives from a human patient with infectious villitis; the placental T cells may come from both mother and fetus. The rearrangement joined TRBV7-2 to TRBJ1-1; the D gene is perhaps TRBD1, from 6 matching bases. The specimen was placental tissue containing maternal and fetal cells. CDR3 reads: CASSPSDRNTEAFF. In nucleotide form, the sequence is TGTGCCAGCAGCCCCTCGGACAGGAACACTGAAGCTTTCTTT.